This TCR beta chain emerged from a study of blood T cell repertoires in COVID-19. TCRdb's table, derived via immunoSEQ multiplex PCR, lists solely in-frame clones and lacks some. This sample has more than 95,000 clones, with 75% to 95% found just once. The junction had 9 bases not matched to a gene; V was cut back by 3 bases and J by 4 bases. The germline CDR1 and CDR2 sequences are SGHRS and YFSETQ. This CDR3 contains 15 residues. This TCR came from a human donor in a cohort sampled during active COVID-19. Specimen: peripheral blood. The chain joins TRBV5-1 to TRBJ2-5; 7 nucleotides agree with TRBD1. The CDR3 loop is CASSSLLDRTETQYF. In DNA, the CDR3 is TGCGCCAGCAGCTCCCTTCTGGACAGGACAGAGACCCAGTACTTC.